These 26 T cell receptor beta chains came from one sample sequenced in a study of T-cell reconstitution after alpha-beta-depleted transplantation in children. Unique molecular identifiers were used to barcode this TCRbeta library. TCRdb used MiXCR to reprocess the PCR reads, holding one entry per CDR3 protein. Among about 150,000 distinct CDR3 sequences listed, roughly 10% were seen once. The sample here was PBMCs, taken before TCRalphabeta/CD19-depleted stem cell transplant. Receptors originate from a boy younger than 10 with acute myeloid leukemia, due to receive a stem cell transplant.

This clonotype appeared once. The V gene is TRBV7-6, the J gene TRBJ2-7; 12 positions match TRBD2. The junction had 7 bases not matched to a gene; V was cut back by 5 bases and J by 2 bases. The CDR3 is 16 residues long. CDR1 and CDR2 from the germline V gene are SGHVS and FNYEAQ. DNA of the CDR3: TGTGCCAGCAGCAGACCTAGCGGGAGGGCCCCCTACGAGCAGTACTTC. Encoded protein: CASSRPSGRAPYEQYF.

This clonotype came up many times. The chain combines TRBV7-9 with TRBJ2-1; 7 bases are shared with TRBD1. V shed 5 bases and J 6 bases; nucleotides not matched to a gene: 13. Germline V gene sequence: CDR1 SEHNR, CDR2 FQNEAQ (reference sequence). The CDR3 is 16 amino acids. The DNA for the CDR3 is TGTGCCAGCAGCCAAACAACTAGACAGGGAAGCAATGAGCAGTTCTTC. Translated, it gives CASSQTTRQGSNEQFF. The whole variable domain, remainder taken from reference TRBV7-9 and TRBJ2-1, is DTGVSQNPRHKITKRGQNVTFRCDPISEHNRLYWYRQTLGQGPEFLTYFQNEAQLEKSRLLSDRFSAERPKGSFSTLEIQRTEQGDSAMYLCASSQTTRQGSNEQFFGPGTRLTVL.

This clonotype was picked up many times. CDR3 DNA sequence: TGCAGTGCTAGTGCCGGGACAGGGGGCACAGATACGCAGTATTTT. It codes for CSASAGTGGTDTQYF. The gene calls are TRBV20-1 and TRBJ2-3, with 10 bases aligning to TRBD1. This CDR3 contains 15 residues. Germline CDR1 and CDR2: DFQATT and SNEGSKA (reference sequence). The junction had 4 bases not matched to a gene; V was cut back by 3 bases and J by 1 base.

At least ten counts were recorded for this clonotype. This sequence joins TRBV4-1 and TRBJ1-1; maybe TRBD1 (6 bases). Trimming removed 3 bases from V and 0 bases from J, with 23 bases in between. The CDR3 is 19 amino acids. The germline gives CDR1 MGHRA, CDR2 YSYEKL. The CDR3 protein is CASSHRGAREKHMNTEAFF. The CDR3 DNA reads TGCGCCAGCAGCCATAGGGGGGCGAGGGAAAAGCACATGAACACTGAAGCTTTCTTT.

This clonotype was counted at least ten times. CDR3 protein: CASSKQGEDTEAFF. The CDR3 bases are TGTGCCAGCTCCAAACAGGGGGAGGACACTGAAGCTTTCTTT. This chain links TRBV18 with TRBJ1-1; 8 bases line up with TRBD1. CDR1 and CDR2 (germline): KGHSH, LQKENI. Trimming cost V 6 bases and J 3 bases; bases outside gene matches: 6. The CDR3 loop spans 14 amino acids.

In this sample, this clonotype turned up many times. The chain recombines TRBV7-2 with TRBJ1-5, with D perhaps matching TRBD1 (5 bases). The CDR3 is 14 amino acids. V was pared by 4 bases and J by 4 bases, with 11 bases between. The V gene's germline CDR1 is SGHTA and CDR2 FQGNSA. The CDR3 spells CASSSRRGNQPQHF. For the CDR3, the DNA is TGTGCCAGCAGCTCCAGAAGGGGAAATCAGCCCCAGCATTTT.

This clonotype was seen only a few times. The V call is TRBV11-3, the J call TRBJ2-3; D could derive from TRBD1 or TRBD2 (5 bases each). With 6 bases removed from V and 4 bases from J, the gap between germline ends came to 17 bases. The CDR3 consists of 15 residues. The germline V gene has CDR1 SGHNT and CDR2 YENEEA. CDR3 in amino acids: CASSDSWERADTQYF. Written as DNA, the CDR3 is TGTGCCAGCAGTGACAGTTGGGAGAGGGCAGATACGCAGTATTTT.

This clonotype has a count of ten or more. This chain's CDR3 is CSARDRSFQGDGYTF. CDR3 in DNA: TGCAGTGCTAGAGATCGGTCCTTCCAGGGGGATGGCTACACCTTC. This chain uses TRBV20-1 with TRBJ1-2; 7 nucleotides align to TRBD1. CDR3 size: 15 residues. V lost 0 bases, J lost 6 bases, and 10 bases stayed unmatched. CDR1 is DFQATT and CDR2 is SNEGSKA in the germline V gene (reference sequence).

This clonotype appeared many times. V and J are TRBV6-1 and TRBJ2-3; D not certain. Deletions cut 1 base from V and 0 bases from J, with 11 bases between. This CDR3 is built from 16 residues. CDR1 and CDR2 (germline): MNHNS, SASEGT. Written as DNA, the CDR3 is TGTGCCAGCAGTGAAGTTTCATGGGAAAGCACAGATACGCAGTATTTT. Translating it yields CASSEVSWESTDTQYF.

This clonotype occurred many times. The chain links TRBV3-1 to TRBJ2-3; TRBD2 is a possible D gene (6 bases). This CDR3 spans 14 amino acids. CDR1 is LGHDT and CDR2 is YNNKEL in the germline V gene (reference sequence). The V and J ends lost 4 bases and 8 bases respectively, with 16 bases between them. The CDR3: CASSPRHSGGTQYF. In nucleotides, the CDR3 is TGTGCCAGCAGCCCCCGGCATAGCGGAGGTACGCAGTATTTT.

Many counts were recorded for this clonotype. The V gene is TRBV6-1, the J gene TRBJ1-1; no definite D call. The CDR3 length is 13 residues. The germline V and J ends were trimmed by 8 bases and 3 bases, with 13 bases remaining between them. The V gene's germline CDR1 is MNHNS and CDR2 SASEGT. The CDR3 reads CASFATVDTEAFF. The CDR3 nucleotides read TGTGCCAGCTTCGCGACTGTGGACACTGAAGCTTTCTTT.

The chain is built from TRBV2 and TRBJ2-6; maybe TRBD1 (6 bases). CDR3 length: 14 residues. Germline values: CDR1 SNHLY, CDR2 FYNNEI. V was shortened by 10 bases and J by 0 bases, with 10 bases between the two germline ends. The DNA of the CDR3 is TGTGCCAACAGGGAAAACTCTGGGGCCAACGTCCTGACTTTC. Protein: CANRENSGANVLTF.

In this sample, this clonotype turned up many times. This chain connects TRBV29-1 to TRBJ2-7; D is ambiguous. Germline V CDR1 and CDR2: SQVTM, ANQGSEA. The CDR3 has 10 residues. V lost 5 bases to trimming and J lost 4 bases, with 6 bases between them. The CDR3: CSVYQYEQYF. CDR3 bases: TGCAGCGTTTACCAATACGAGCAGTACTTC.

Ten or more counts support this clonotype. This chain connects TRBV12-3 or TRBV12-4 to TRBJ2-7; D may be TRBD1 or TRBD2 (5 bases each). This CDR3 region has 13 residues. Trimming took off 6 bases at V and 4 bases at J, with 13 bases between the two ends. The CDR3 reads CASRGPFGYEQYF. DNA for the CDR3: TGTGCCAGCAGGGGACCTTTTGGGTACGAGCAGTACTTC.

This clonotype appeared many times. This chain uses TRBV5-1 with TRBJ2-2; D gene unclear. V shed 2 bases and J shed 4 bases, with 6 bases lying between them. Germline CDR1 SGHRS, CDR2 YFSETQ. The CDR3 is 13 residues long. The chain's CDR3 is CASSFDATGELFF. In DNA form, the CDR3 reads TGCGCCAGCAGCTTCGACGCCACCGGGGAGCTGTTTTTT.

There are a few counts of this clonotype. The V call is TRBV20-1, the J call TRBJ2-1, with 9 bases identical to TRBD2. The V and J ends lost 3 bases and 6 bases, in that order; junction bases with no gene match: 9. CDR1 DFQATT and CDR2 SNEGSKA come from the germline V gene (reference sequence). CDR3 length: 15 residues. The CDR3 sequence is CSASSMAGGGNEQFF. For the CDR3, the DNA is TGCAGTGCTAGTTCTATGGCGGGAGGGGGCAATGAGCAGTTCTTC.

This clonotype occurred many times. CDR3 sequence (DNA): TGCAGTGCTAGTGGACACCTACCTAACTATGGCTACACCTTC. This codes for CSASGHLPNYGYTF. The chain has TRBV20-1 and TRBJ1-2; D is perhaps TRBD1 (5 bases). CDR1 is DFQATT and CDR2 is SNEGSKA in the germline V gene (reference sequence). The V end lost 3 bases, the J end lost 0 bases, and 11 bases lay between the germline ends. The CDR3 has 14 residues.

This clonotype was observed at least ten times. The chain carries TRBV12-3 or TRBV12-4 and TRBJ1-2; D may be TRBD1 (5 bases). V lost 3 bases and J lost 6, with 14 bases in between. The CDR3 covers 14 residues. DNA for the CDR3: TGTGCCAGCAGTTTCTACCAGGGTCGGGATGGCTACACCTTC. Its protein is CASSFYQGRDGYTF.

This clonotype was recorded many times. The CDR3 here is CASSLIFQGSGANVLTF. DNA of the CDR3: TGTGCCAGCAGCTTGATCTTTCAGGGCTCTGGGGCCAACGTCCTGACTTTC. The genes are TRBV5-6 and TRBJ2-6; maybe TRBD1 (5 bases). Germline V gives CDR1 SGHDT, CDR2 YYEEEE. Trimming removed 1 base at V and 0 bases at J, with 11 bases between. This CDR3 region has 17 residues.

In this sample, this clonotype turned up many times. V usage is TRBV24-1 and J usage is TRBJ1-1; perhaps TRBD1 as D (6 bases). Germline CDR1 reads KGHDR; CDR2 reads SFDVKD. The V end was cut by 3 bases, the J end by 8 bases, with 12 bases between. This CDR3 is built from 13 residues. The DNA of the CDR3 is TGTGCCACCAGTGATGTTACAGGGATGGAAGCTTTCTTT. Translating gives CATSDVTGMEAFF.

This clonotype occurred many times. For the CDR3, the DNA is TGCAGTGCTAGTGCCCACAGGGGGAATTCGAACATTCAGTACTTC. This translates into CSASAHRGNSNIQYF. The V call is TRBV20-1, the J call TRBJ2-4, with 8 bases identical to TRBD1. V gave up 3 bases and J gave up 7 bases; unmatched junction bases: 11. Germline loops: CDR1 DFQATT, CDR2 SNEGSKA (reference sequence). The CDR3 is 15 residues long.

This clonotype was detected ten times or more. The gene calls are TRBV20-1 and TRBJ2-1; 8 bases match TRBD2. CDR1 and CDR2 from the germline V gene are DFQATT and SNEGSKA (reference sequence). The CDR3 covers 15 residues. CDR3 protein: CIATPLTSEGDEQFF. The CDR3 nucleotides read TGCATTGCAACCCCGTTGACTAGCGAAGGGGATGAGCAGTTCTTC.

This clonotype was picked up many times. The V and J genes are TRBV20-1 and TRBJ2-3; 13 positions agree with TRBD2. Unmatched junction bases numbered 2, after V lost 3 bases and J lost 2 bases. CDR1 DFQATT and CDR2 SNEGSKA come from the germline V gene (reference sequence). This CDR3 has 15 residues. This CDR3 reads CSASGTSGDTDTQYF. In DNA, the CDR3 is TGCAGTGCTAGCGGGACTAGCGGGGACACAGATACGCAGTATTTT.

This clonotype has just a few counts. The rearrangement links TRBV10-3 to TRBJ2-5; 10 bases are shared with TRBD1. The CDR3 length is 13 residues. After removal of 6 bases from V and 5 bases from J, the junction contained 3 bases not matched to a gene. The germline gives CDR1 ENHRY, CDR2 SYGVKD. CDR3 bases: TGTGCCATCAGGGACAGGGGGGGGGAGACCCAGTACTTC. Amino acids: CAIRDRGGETQYF.

This clonotype has at least ten counts. The chain employs TRBV20-1 and TRBJ1-1; D remains unclear. Germline assignment: CDR1 DFQATT and CDR2 SNEGSKA (reference sequence). CDR3 length: 15 residues. Trimming removed 1 base at V and 4 bases at J, with 16 bases between. DNA for the CDR3: TGCAGTGCTAGAGGCATTTCCGGAAGGAGCACTGAAGCTTTCTTT. Amino acids: CSARGISGRSTEAFF.

This clonotype was counted at least ten times. The J gene is TRBJ2-5, the V gene TRBV5-1, with a possible D match to TRBD1 (6 bases). The CDR3 sequence is 15 residues long. Trimming removed 4 bases at V and 5 bases at J, with 18 bases between. Germline CDR1 SGHRS, CDR2 YFSETQ. The CDR3, as DNA: TGCGCCAGCAGCCCGGGCCTACAGGGACGGGAGACCCAGTACTTC. It is translated as CASSPGLQGRETQYF.